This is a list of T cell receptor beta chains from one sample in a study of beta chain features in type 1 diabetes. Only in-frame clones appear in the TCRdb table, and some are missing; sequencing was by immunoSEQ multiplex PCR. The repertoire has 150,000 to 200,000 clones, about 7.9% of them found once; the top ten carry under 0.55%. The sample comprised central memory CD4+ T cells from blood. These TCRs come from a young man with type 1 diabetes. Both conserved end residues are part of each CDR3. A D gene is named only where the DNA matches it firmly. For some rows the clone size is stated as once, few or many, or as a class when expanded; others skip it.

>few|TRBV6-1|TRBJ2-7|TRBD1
TGTGCCAGCAGTCAACCCGGGACAGGGGTCGAGCAGTACTTC
CASSQPGTGVEQYF
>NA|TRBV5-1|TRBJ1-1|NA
TGCGCCAGCAGCTTAGGCAGGGGAAGCACTGAAGCTTTCTTT
CASSLGRGSTEAFF
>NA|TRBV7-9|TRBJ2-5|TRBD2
TGTGCCAGCAGCTTACGCGGGGGGGGTCAAGAGACCCAGTACTTC
CASSLRGGGQETQYF
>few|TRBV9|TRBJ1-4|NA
TGTGCCAGCAGCCCGATGGGAGCTAATGAAAAACTGTTTTTT
CASSPMGANEKLFF
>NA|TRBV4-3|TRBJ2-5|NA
TGCGCCAGCAGCCAAGACCGGTGGGAGACCCAGTACTTC
CASSQDRWETQYF
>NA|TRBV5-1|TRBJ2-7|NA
TGCGCCAGCAGCTTGAAAGCGGATACCACCTACGAGCAGTACTTC
CASSLKADTTYEQYF
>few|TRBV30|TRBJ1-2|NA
TGTGCCTGGAGTCCGGGGAACTATGGCTACACCTTC
CAWSPGNYGYTF
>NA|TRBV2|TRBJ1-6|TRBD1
TGTGCCAGCGGGACGACAGGGGATAATTCACCCCTCCACTTT
CASGTTGDNSPLHF
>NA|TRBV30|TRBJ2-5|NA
TGTGCCTGGAGTGTACAAGGGGGTCAAGAGACCCAGTACTTC
CAWSVQGGQETQYF
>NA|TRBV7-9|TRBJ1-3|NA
TGTGCCAGCAGCCCCGACATAGCTGGAAACACCATATATTTT
CASSPDIAGNTIYF
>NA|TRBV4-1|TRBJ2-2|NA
TGCGCCAGCAGCCTAAACACCGGGGAGCTGTTTTTT
CASSLNTGELFF
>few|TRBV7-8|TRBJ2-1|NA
TGTGCCAGCAGCTGGACGAGGGGGGGCTGGAATGAGCAGTTCTTC
CASSWTRGGWNEQFF
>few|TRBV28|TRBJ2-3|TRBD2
TGTGCCAGCAGGAGCGGGGGGGCCGGGGTAGATACGCAGTATTTT
CASRSGGAGVDTQYF
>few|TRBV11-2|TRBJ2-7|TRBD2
TGTGCCAGCAGCTCCCCCAGGAGGACTAGCGGGGTACACTACGAGCAGTACTTC
CASSSPRRTSGVHYEQYF
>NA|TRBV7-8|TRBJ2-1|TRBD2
TGTGCCAGCAGCCCTAGGCGGGAGAGCCGCAATGAGCAGTTCTTC
CASSPRRESRNEQFF
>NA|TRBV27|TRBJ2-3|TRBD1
TGTGCCAGCACCCCCAGGCGGACAGGGGGCAGAGATACGCAGTATTTT
CASTPRRTGGRDTQYF
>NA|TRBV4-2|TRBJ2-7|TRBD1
TGTGCCAGCAGCCAAGGGACAGGCAGCTCCTACGAGCAGTACTTC
CASSQGTGSSYEQYF
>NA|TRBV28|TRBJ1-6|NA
TGTGCCAGCAGTTTTGGGGGGGCAGGTTGGAATTCACCCCTCCACTTT
CASSFGGAGWNSPLHF
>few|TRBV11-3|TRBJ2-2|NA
TGTGCCAGCAAGCCCCAAGGGGCAGACACCGGGGAGCTGTTTTTT
CASKPQGADTGELFF
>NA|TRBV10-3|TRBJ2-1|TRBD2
TGTGCCATCAGTGAGTCCGAGGGAGGGCCGGGGGAGCAGTTCTTC
CAISESEGGPGEQFF
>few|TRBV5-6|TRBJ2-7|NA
TGTGCCAGCAGCTTGCAGGGTAGAACCTACGAGCAGTACTTC
CASSLQGRTYEQYF
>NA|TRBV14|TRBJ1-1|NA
TGTGCCAGCAGCCAAGGAGGGAGCACTGAAGCTTTCTTT
CASSQGGSTEAFF
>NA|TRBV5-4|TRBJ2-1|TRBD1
TGTGCCAGCAGCCTAGGCGGAGGCAGGGGGCGGAATGAGCAGTTCTTC
CASSLGGGRGRNEQFF
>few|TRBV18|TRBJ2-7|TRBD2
TGTGCCAGCTCACCGGCACTAGCGGGAAACGAGCAGTACTTC
CASSPALAGNEQYF
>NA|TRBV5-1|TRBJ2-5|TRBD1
TGCGCCAGCAGCCGTACAGGGGTAGAGACCCAGTACTTC
CASSRTGVETQYF
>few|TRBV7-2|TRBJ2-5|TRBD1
TGTGCCAGCAGCCGTGACAGGGGCCAAGAGACCCAGTACTTC
CASSRDRGQETQYF
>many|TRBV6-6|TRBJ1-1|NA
TGTGCCAGCAGCAAACAGGGTTGGGACACTGAAGCTTTCTTT
CASSKQGWDTEAFF
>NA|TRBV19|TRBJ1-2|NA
TGTGCCAGTAGTATAAGGCGCGGATCCGGCTACACCTTC
CASSIRRGSGYTF
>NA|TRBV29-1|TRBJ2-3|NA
TGCAGCGTTGAAACAACCGCGGGGGATACGCAGTATTTT
CSVETTAGDTQYF
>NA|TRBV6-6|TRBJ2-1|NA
TGTGCCAGCAGTTACGCGATACAGTACAATGAGCAGTTCTTC
CASSYAIQYNEQFF
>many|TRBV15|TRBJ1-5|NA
TGTGCCACCAGCAGACCTAATCAGCCCCAGCATTTT
CATSRPNQPQHF
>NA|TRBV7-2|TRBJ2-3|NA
TGTGCCAGCAGCCCGGACGGGATCACAGATACGCAGTATTTT
CASSPDGITDTQYF
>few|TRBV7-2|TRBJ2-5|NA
TGTGCCAGCAGCCCACGGTACCAAGAGACCCAGTACTTC
CASSPRYQETQYF
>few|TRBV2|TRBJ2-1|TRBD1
TGTGCCAGCATTCCGCTCGGACAGGGGGGCAATGAGCAGTTCTTC
CASIPLGQGGNEQFF
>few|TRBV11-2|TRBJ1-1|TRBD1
TGTGCCAGCAGCTTAGGGATCGGGACAGGCGAAGCTTTCTTT
CASSLGIGTGEAFF
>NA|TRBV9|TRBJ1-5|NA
TGTGCCAGCAGCGTAGCGGACACCAATCAGCCCCAGCATTTT
CASSVADTNQPQHF
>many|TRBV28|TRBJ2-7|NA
TGTGCCAGCATCCCAGGAGTAGCGAGAAGCTCCTACGAGCAGTACTTC
CASIPGVARSSYEQYF
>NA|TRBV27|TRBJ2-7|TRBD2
TGTGCCAGCAGTCCCCGGGTAGCGGGGAGCTCCTACGAGCAGTACTTC
CASSPRVAGSSYEQYF
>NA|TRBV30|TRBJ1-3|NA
TGTGCCTGGAGTATACCCGGCGGGGGTGGAAACACCATATATTTT
CAWSIPGGGGNTIYF
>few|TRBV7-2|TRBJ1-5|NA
TGTGCCAGCAGCTTAGCGGGGGGTAGTCAGCCCCAGCATTTT
CASSLAGGSQPQHF
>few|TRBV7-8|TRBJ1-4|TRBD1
TGTGCCAGCAGCCACCGCGACAGGGATGAAAAACTGTTTTTT
CASSHRDRDEKLFF
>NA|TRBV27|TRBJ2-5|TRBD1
TGTGCCAGCAGTCGCAGGGACAGGGGGCCACTGGAGACCCAGTACTTC
CASSRRDRGPLETQYF
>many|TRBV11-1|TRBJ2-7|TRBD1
TGTGCCAGCAGCAGACAGGGGGACTCCTACGAGCAGTACTTC
CASSRQGDSYEQYF
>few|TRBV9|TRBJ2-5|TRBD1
TGTGCCAGCAGCGCCACGGGACAGGGGTACGAGACCCAGTACTTC
CASSATGQGYETQYF
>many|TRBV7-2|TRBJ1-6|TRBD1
TGTGCCAGCAGCTACGGGACAGTTAATTCACCCCTCCACTTT
CASSYGTVNSPLHF
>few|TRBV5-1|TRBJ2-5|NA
TGCGCCAGCAGCTTGGCCCCGGGAGAGACCCAGTACTTC
CASSLAPGETQYF
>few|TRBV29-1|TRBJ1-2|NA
TGCAGCGTTGTAGGGCGGGGGCGCAACTATGGCTACACCTTC
CSVVGRGRNYGYTF
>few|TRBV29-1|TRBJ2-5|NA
TGCAGCGTTCGGGGGGGACAGTTTCAAGAGACCCAGTACTTC
CSVRGGQFQETQYF
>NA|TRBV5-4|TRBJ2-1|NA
TGTGCGGCCAGGTCAGACTACAATGAGCAGTTCTTC
CAARSDYNEQFF
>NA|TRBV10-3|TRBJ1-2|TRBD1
TGTGCCATCACCGGGACAGACTATGGCTACACCTTC
CAITGTDYGYTF
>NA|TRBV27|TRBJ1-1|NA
TGTGCCAGCAGTTTAAGGGGAACTCTCACTGAAGCTTTCTTT
CASSLRGTLTEAFF
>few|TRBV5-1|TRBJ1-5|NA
TGCGCCAGCAGCTTGACTGGACAGAACAATCAGCCCCAGCATTTT
CASSLTGQNNQPQHF
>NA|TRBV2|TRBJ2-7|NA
TGTGCCAGCGTTCTACAGCAGGAGCAGTACTTC
CASVLQQEQYF
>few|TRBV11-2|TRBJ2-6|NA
TGCGCCAGCAGCCAAGAACCACACCGCTCTGGGGCCAACGTCCTGACTTTC
CASSQEPHRSGANVLTF
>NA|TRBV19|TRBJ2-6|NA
TGTGCCAGTAGTTGGGGAAGACAGACGCCTGGGGCCAACGTCCTGACTTTC
CASSWGRQTPGANVLTF